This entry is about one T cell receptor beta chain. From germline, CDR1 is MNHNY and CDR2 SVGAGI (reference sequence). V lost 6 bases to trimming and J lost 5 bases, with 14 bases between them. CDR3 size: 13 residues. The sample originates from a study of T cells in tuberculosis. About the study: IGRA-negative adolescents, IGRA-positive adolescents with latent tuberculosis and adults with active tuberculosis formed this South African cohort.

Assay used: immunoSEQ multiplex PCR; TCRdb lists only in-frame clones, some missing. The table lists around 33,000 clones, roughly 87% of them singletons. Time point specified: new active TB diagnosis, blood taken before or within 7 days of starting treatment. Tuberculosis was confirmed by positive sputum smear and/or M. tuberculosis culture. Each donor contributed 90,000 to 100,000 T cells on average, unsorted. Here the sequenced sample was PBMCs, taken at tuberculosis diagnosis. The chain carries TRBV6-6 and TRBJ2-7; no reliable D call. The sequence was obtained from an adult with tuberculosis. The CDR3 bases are TGTGCCAGCAGCCGCCCCGGTACCCACGAGCAGTACTTC. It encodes CASSRPGTHEQYF.